Below, 17 T cell receptor beta chains from the same sample are listed, as sequenced in a study of OX40 agonist ivuxolimab in advanced cancers. Profiling relied on immunoSEQ multiplex PCR, and the TCRdb table lists in-frame clones only, not all of them. The sample consists of around 100,000 clones, 80% to 95% of them appearing once. The material sequenced was CD4+ or CD8+ T cells sorted from blood, taken in a trial of the OX40 agonist ivuxolimab. The receptor source for this set is an adult with an advanced solid tumor such as melanoma, head and neck, liver or kidney cancer.

This clone has only one observation. The chain links TRBV7-8 to TRBJ2-1; 7 nucleotides match TRBD1. This CDR3 has 16 residues. Germline-derived CDR1 and CDR2 are SGHVS and FQNEAQ. Trimming at V came to 5 bases and at J to 5 bases, leaving 12 bases not matched to a gene. The CDR3 protein is CASSLIGTVNNNEQFF. The CDR3 bases are TGTGCCAGCAGCCTTATAGGGACAGTCAACAACAATGAGCAGTTCTTC.

The chain couples TRBV5-1 to TRBJ1-4; 8 bases align to TRBD1. The V segment lost 4 bases and the J segment 5 bases; nucleotides outside the gene matches: 10. Germline V lookup: CDR1 SGHRS, CDR2 YFSETQ. The CDR3 is made up of 16 amino acids. In nucleotides, the CDR3 is TGCGCCAGCAGCCTGACAGGGGCCGCGCTCAATGAAAAACTGTTTTTT. Amino acid sequence: CASSLTGAALNEKLFF.

This chain joins TRBV6-6 and TRBJ2-7; D unresolved. The V end was cut by 6 bases, the J end by 2 bases, with 14 bases between. The CDR3 extends over 14 amino acids. The germline gives CDR1 MNHNY, CDR2 SVGAGI (reference sequence). CDR3 sequence: CASSFNKGAYEQYF. CDR3 nucleotides: TGTGCCAGCAGCTTCAATAAAGGTGCCTACGAGCAGTACTTC.

The chain couples TRBV5-1 to TRBJ2-1; the D gene is possibly TRBD2 (6 bases). CDR1 and CDR2 from the germline V gene are SGHRS and YFSETQ. This CDR3 is built from 16 residues. V was pared by 3 bases and J by 0 bases, with 13 bases between. The CDR3 reads CASSSVAGSSYNEQFF. The DNA for the CDR3 is TGCGCCAGCAGCTCCGTGGCGGGGAGCTCCTACAATGAGCAGTTCTTC.

V gene TRBV19 combines with J gene TRBJ2-2, with D unclear. Trimming took 6 bases from V and 1 from J, leaving 6 bases between them. CDR3 size: 13 residues. Per germline, CDR1 LNHDA and CDR2 SQIVND (reference sequence). The CDR3 is CASRTENTGELFF. CDR3 coding DNA: TGTGCCAGTAGGACCGAGAACACCGGGGAGCTGTTTTTT. The full variable domain, its missing parts supplied by reference TRBV19 and TRBJ2-2, is DGGITQSPKYLFRKEGQNVTLSCEQNLNHDAMYWYRQDPGQGLRLIYYSQIVNDFQKGDIAEGYSVSREKKESFPLTVTSAQKNPTAFYLCASRTENTGELFFGEGSRLTVL.

CDR3 sequence reads: CASSQDGTDTQYF. The CDR3 DNA follows: TGCGCCAGCAGCCAAGACGGAACAGATACGCAGTATTTT. The chain is built from TRBV4-3 and TRBJ2-3, with D hard to call. The length of the CDR3 is 13 residues. Trimming left V 0 bases short and J 3 bases short, with 4 bases between. Germline lookup yields CDR1 LGHNA and CDR2 YSLEER.

The CDR3 region is CASRSYIGGEVYGYTF. CDR3 nucleotide sequence: TGTGCCAGCAGATCCTATATCGGGGGAGAGGTCTATGGCTACACCTTC. The chain uses TRBV28 and TRBJ1-2; D is possibly TRBD1 (5 bases). CDR3 length equals 16 residues. Germline values: CDR1 MDHEN, CDR2 SYDVKM. Trimming removed 6 bases at V and 4 bases at J, with 21 bases between.

The DNA of the CDR3 is TGTGCCACCCGGGCGGGAGGGACTAGAGAGCAGTACTTC. Translating gives CATRAGGTREQYF. The V call is TRBV15, the J call TRBJ2-7; 9 bases are a match to TRBD2. V dropped 8 bases and J dropped 7; count of bases not matched to a gene: 9. The CDR3 spans 13 residues. Looked up from germline, CDR1 is LNHNV and CDR2 is YYDKDF (reference sequence).

This chain joins TRBV10-3 and TRBJ2-3; maybe TRBD2 (5 bases). V was trimmed by 10 bases and J by 2 bases, leaving 16 bases between them. The CDR3 runs 14 residues. CDR1 is ENHRY, CDR2 SYGVKD, per germline. DNA of the CDR3: TGTGCCACCAATCTTAACGGGGACACAGATACGCAGTATTTT. This codes for CATNLNGDTDTQYF.

The CDR3 coding sequence is TGCGCCAGCAGCTCGGACGTAGCCACCGGGGAGCTGTTTTTT. Its protein is CASSSDVATGELFF. This chain uses TRBV5-1 with TRBJ2-2; unclear D gene. The V and J ends lost 3 bases and 4 bases respectively, with 10 bases between them. The CDR3 length is 14 residues. Germline CDR1 SGHRS, CDR2 YFSETQ.

This chain uses TRBV27 with TRBJ2-2, with 10 bases identical to TRBD1. Germline V gives CDR1 MNHEY, CDR2 SMNVEV (reference sequence). Trimming at V came to 7 bases and at J to 6 bases, leaving 8 bases not matched to a gene. The CDR3 is made up of 15 amino acids. The CDR3, as DNA: TGTGCCAGCACGAGGGACAGGGGAGGATCCGGGGAGCTGTTTTTT. Encoded protein: CASTRDRGGSGELFF.

This chain connects TRBV28 to TRBJ1-5; D not resolved. The CDR3 contains 15 residues. Trimming pared 7 bases from V and 0 bases from J, leaving 13 bases between. Germline values: CDR1 MDHEN, CDR2 SYDVKM. The DNA of the CDR3 is TGTGCCAGCACCACCGCCGGGTATAGCAATCAGCCCCAGCATTTT. It translates to CASTTAGYSNQPQHF.

V is TRBV29-1 and J is TRBJ1-1; D is undetermined. There are 11 residues in the CDR3. The V end lost 4 bases, the J end lost 5 bases, and 8 bases lay between the germline ends. Germline V gene data show CDR1 as SQVTM and CDR2 as ANQGSEA. The CDR3 spells CSVGMRTEAFF. The CDR3 DNA sequence: TGCAGCGTTGGAATGCGTACTGAAGCTTTCTTT.

The chain couples TRBV29-1 to TRBJ1-1, with D tentatively TRBD1 (5 bases). This CDR3 contains 11 residues. Trimming took off 4 bases at V and 3 bases at J, with 6 bases between the two ends. CDR1 is SQVTM and CDR2 is ANQGSEA in the germline V gene. The CDR3 nucleotides read TGCAGCGTTGGCAGGGACACTGAAGCTTTCTTT. Translating gives CSVGRDTEAFF. The whole variable domain, filled in from reference TRBV29-1 and TRBJ1-1, reads SAVISQKPSRDICQRGTSLTIQCQVDSQVTMMFWYRQQPGQSLTLIATANQGSEATYESGFVIDKFPISRPNLTFSTLTVSNMSPEDSSIYLCSVGRDTEAFFGQGTRLTVV.

The J gene is TRBJ1-5, the V gene TRBV7-3; the D is unclear. The CDR3 length is 16 residues. CDR1 and CDR2 from the germline V gene are SGHTA and FQGTGA. V lost 7 bases and J lost 0, with 16 bases in between. The DNA of the CDR3 is TGTGCCAGCATTCTTAGAGTCAGAGATAGCAATCAGCCCCAGCATTTT. Protein product: CASILRVRDSNQPQHF.

This chain joins TRBV7-2 and TRBJ1-2; D ambiguous. V was trimmed by 5 bases and J by 13 bases, leaving 14 bases between them. The length of the CDR3 is 11 residues. Germline V lookup: CDR1 SGHTA, CDR2 FQGNSA. The DNA of the CDR3 is TGTGCCAGCAGCGAATACAAGGGATGCACCTTC. This translates into CASSEYKGCTF.

The J gene is TRBJ1-3, the V gene TRBV5-1; 10 positions agree with TRBD1. After removal of 4 bases from V and 4 bases from J, the junction contained 8 bases not matched to a gene. The CDR3 has 16 residues. Looked up from germline, CDR1 is SGHRS and CDR2 is YFSETQ. This CDR3 is CASSQTTGQGGNTIYF. In nucleotides, the CDR3 is TGCGCCAGCAGCCAAACGACGGGACAGGGGGGAAACACCATATATTTT.